The T cell receptor (beta chain) under discussion was sequenced for a study of T cell responses to AZD1222 COVID-19 vaccine. The method was immunoSEQ multiplex PCR; TCRdb's version includes in-frame clones alone and lacks a portion of them. The repertoire holds approximately 110,000 clones, with about nine tenths as singletons. This CDR3 has 18 amino acids. Looked up from germline, CDR1 is KGHDR and CDR2 is SFDVKD. Unmatched junction bases numbered 19, after V lost 6 bases and J lost 3 bases. The gene calls are TRBV24-1 and TRBJ2-7; 7 bases map to TRBD1. The TCR was taken from an adult who received the AZD1222 COVID-19 vaccine. This specimen consisted of peripheral blood, obtained 28 days after the second AZD1222 dose. As DNA, the CDR3 is TGTGCCACCAGTTACACCGGGACAGTGGACATGGATCTCTACGAGCAGTACTTC. As protein: CATSYTGTVDMDLYEQYF.